These 2 T cell receptor beta chains came from one sample sequenced in a study of cytotoxic CD8 clonotypes in ibrutinib-treated CLL. TCRdb's copy holds only in-frame clones and misses some; the assay was immunoSEQ multiplex PCR. The profile shows some 300,000 clones, 70% to 80% of them singletons. The starting material was PBMCs, obtained before ibrutinib treatment. The receptors shown here come from a human donor with chronic lymphocytic leukemia.

The chain joins TRBV7-9 to TRBJ1-2; D possibly corresponds to TRBD1 (5 bases). Germline CDR1 is SEHNR and CDR2 is FQNEAQ (reference sequence). The V gene lost 8 bases and the J gene lost 1 base, with 17 bases spanning the gap. The CDR3 has 15 amino acids. CDR3: CASGGMGRFNYGYTF. CDR3 DNA: TGTGCCAGCGGCGGGATGGGACGGTTTAACTATGGCTACACCTTC. The variable domain in full, completed from reference TRBV7-9 and TRBJ1-2, reads DTGVSQNPRHKITKRGQNVTFRCDPISEHNRLYWYRQTLGQGPEFLTYFQNEAQLEKSRLLSDRFSAERPKGSFSTLEIQRTEQGDSAMYLCASGGMGRFNYGYTFGSGTRLTVV.

J is TRBJ2-7 and V is TRBV28; D is undetermined. Germline-derived CDR1 and CDR2 are MDHEN and SYDVKM. This CDR3 region has 12 residues. V lost 5 bases to trimming and J lost 4 bases, with 9 bases between them. CDR3 loop: CASSRSMYEQYF. CDR3 coding DNA: TGTGCCAGCAGTCGGTCAATGTACGAGCAGTACTTC.